This T cell receptor beta chain was retrieved from a study of T-cell reconstitution after alpha-beta-depleted transplantation in children. This CDR3 is 14 amino acids long. Trimming removed 5 bases from V and 4 bases from J, with 12 bases in between. This clonotype was picked up many times. Using unique molecular identifiers, the investigators prepared the TCRbeta library. One entry per CDR3 protein results from TCRdb running MiXCR on the PCR reads. Of some 250,000 distinct CDR3 sequences listed, about 12% are singletons. The material was PBMCs from the stem cell graft donor, obtained from the stem cell graft. This sequence joins TRBV12-3 or TRBV12-4 and TRBJ1-5, with D perhaps matching TRBD1 (6 bases). The source of this sequence is a human donor who donated a stem cell graft to a child with acute lymphoblastic leukemia. As DNA, the CDR3 is TGTGCCAGCAGTCCCGGGACAAATAATCAGCCCCAGCATTTT. It specifies CASSPGTNNQPQHF.